This T cell receptor (beta chain) was documented in a study of shared T cell receptors in the human thymus. Produced via immunoSEQ multiplex PCR; TCRdb's table is partial and in-frame only. The table includes hundreds of thousands of clones, just under 95% detected once. Germline lookup yields CDR1 SGHTA and CDR2 FQGNSA. There are 16 residues in the CDR3. V was shortened by 5 bases and J by 2 bases, with 18 bases between the two germline ends. The TCR was taken from a human donor. The V call is TRBV7-2, the J call TRBJ2-5; D gene ambiguous. The material sequenced was thymocytes. The CDR3 DNA is TGTGCCAGCAGCCCATCGGTTAGGCACGGGCAAGAGACCCAGTACTTC. Its translation is CASSPSVRHGQETQYF.